The TCR beta chain described here comes from a study of shared clonotypes between healthy human individuals. At the level of the study: Researchers assigned three CD4 naive, three CD4 memory, two CD8 naive and one CD8 memory plate to each donor. Study-wide points: Shared clonotypes: 4.5% to 5% naive CD4, under 4% naive CD8, around 2.4% memory CD4, over 0.3% memory CD8.

This clone was found a few times. Its target is not known. The germline V and J ends were trimmed by 3 bases and 0 bases, with 6 bases remaining between them. Per germline, CDR1 KGHSH and CDR2 LQKENI. The CDR3 covers 14 residues. The assay used deep level. Sequencing used immunoSEQ multiplex PCR; TCRdb keeps in-frame clones, though not all of them. The profile covers approximately 2,000,000 clones, with approximately 90% appearing a single time and approximately 0.41% taken by the ten largest. The TCR was taken from a young man in good health. Some clones in this sample may be carry-over from other donors' samples. The sample taken for sequencing was naive CD4+ T cells from PBMCs. As to subset: CD45RA+ positively selected. The J gene is TRBJ1-3, the V gene TRBV18; unclear D gene. The CDR3, as DNA: TGTGCCAGCTCACCGGACGGCTCTGGAAACACCATATATTTT. Protein product: CASSPDGSGNTIYF.